These T cell receptor beta chains were read from a single sample in a study of cytomegalovirus exposure and HLA in healthy donors. The protocol was immunoSEQ multiplex PCR, while the TCRdb copy is restricted to in-frame clones and leaves out a portion. In the table there are some 130,000 clones, less than 10% of which are singletons. Sequencing input: PBMCs. These receptors all come from a man aged 45-65 years in good health and CMV-seronegative. CDR3s include the opening cysteine and the closing phenylalanine or tryptophan. D genes are given only for firm matches. Where a row states a size, it is once, few, many or the class of an expanded clone; other rows omit it.

j_call v_call d_call clone_size cdr3_nt cdr3_aa
TRBJ2-7 TRBV30 . few TGTGCCTGGAGTGTAGCGCGCTACGAGCAGTACTTC CAWSVARYEQYF
TRBJ1-1 TRBV6-5 TRBD1 . TGTGCCAGCAGTACCGACAGGGATACTGAAGCTTTCTTT CASSTDRDTEAFF
TRBJ1-5 TRBV2 TRBD1 few TGTGCCAGCAGGAAGGAGGGACAGGGCAATAGCAATCAGCCCCAGCATTTT CASRKEGQGNSNQPQHF
TRBJ2-2 TRBV4-2 . few TGTGCCAGCAGCCAAGATTTGGGGGGGAACACCGGGGAGCTGTTTTTT CASSQDLGGNTGELFF
TRBJ1-2 TRBV4-2 TRBD1 few TGTGCCAGCAGCCAAGAAGAGGGACAGGGAGGTTATGGCTACACCTTC CASSQEEGQGGYGYTF
TRBJ2-3 TRBV7-9 TRBD2 few TGTGCCAGCAGCTTAGAGAAGCGGGGGCGTCACGATACGCAGTATTTT CASSLEKRGRHDTQYF
TRBJ2-7 TRBV28 TRBD1 . TGTGCCAGCAAGGGACAGGGGGTTGCCTACGAGCAGTACTTC CASKGQGVAYEQYF
TRBJ2-2 TRBV6-5 . . TGTGCCAGCAGTTTTGCGGGGACGGGCGGGGAGCTGTTTTTT CASSFAGTGGELFF
TRBJ2-7 TRBV25-1 TRBD2 . TGTGCCAGCAGGGCCCCGGGACTATCCTACGAGCAGTACTTC CASRAPGLSYEQYF
TRBJ2-7 TRBV5-6 TRBD1 few TGTGCCAGCAGCTCCTATCCCGACAGGGAAGTCTACGAGCAGTACTTC CASSSYPDREVYEQYF
TRBJ2-1 TRBV5-1 . few TGCGCCAGCAGCGCAGAGTCTCTCCCTAGCGATGAGCAGTTCTTC CASSAESLPSDEQFF
TRBJ2-4 TRBV15 TRBD1 few TGTGCCACCAGCAGAGACTGGACAGGCCGAAGAGACAAAAACATTCAGTACTTC CATSRDWTGRRDKNIQYF
TRBJ1-5 TRBV7-6 . once TGTGCCAGCAGCTTAGGACAAGCGGGCAATCAGCCCCAGCATTTT CASSLGQAGNQPQHF
TRBJ2-1 TRBV9 TRBD2 few TGTGCCAGCAGCGTAGCCCGGGGGGGGCGGGAGTACGAGAGCTCCTACAATGAGCAGTTCTTC CASSVARGGREYESSYNEQFF